The clone carrying this T cell receptor (beta chain) came up many times. Its target is not known. The library was designed around alpha chains, so this beta chain is a stray read whose abundance carries little weight. The sample comes from a study of spatial heterogeneity in lung cancer. Overall study results and limits: Tumoral mutation counts were tracked by counts of expanded intratumoral alpha and beta TCRs.

Germline V gives CDR1 MGHRA, CDR2 YSYEKL. This CDR3 comprises 13 residues. Deletions cut 3 bases from V and 8 bases from J, with 11 bases between. Time point of the sample: sample taken at primary tumor resection. TCRdb processed the 5' RACE reads anew with MiXCR; each CDR3 protein has one entry. The table lists about 13,000 distinct CDR3 sequences, 5.1% of them singletons. Sequences were derived from lung tumor tissue, sampled at surgery. The TCR sequence derives from a male donor with early-stage non-small cell lung cancer. The chain has TRBV4-1 and TRBJ2-4, with a possible D match to TRBD1 (6 bases). The CDR3 spells CASSHGGRDIQYF. CDR3 nucleotide sequence: TGCGCCAGCAGCCATGGGGGCCGGGACATTCAGTACTTC.